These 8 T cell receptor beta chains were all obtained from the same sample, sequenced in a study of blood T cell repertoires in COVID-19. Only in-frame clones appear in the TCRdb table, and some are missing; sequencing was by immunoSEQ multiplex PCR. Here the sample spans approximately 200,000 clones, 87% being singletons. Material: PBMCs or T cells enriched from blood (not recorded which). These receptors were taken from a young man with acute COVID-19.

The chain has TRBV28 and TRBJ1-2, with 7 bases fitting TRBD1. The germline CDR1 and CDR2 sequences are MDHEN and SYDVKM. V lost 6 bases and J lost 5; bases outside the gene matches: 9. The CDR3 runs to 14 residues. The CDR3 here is CASRAPGQSYGYTF. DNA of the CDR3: TGTGCCAGCAGGGCCCCGGGACAGAGTTATGGCTACACCTTC.

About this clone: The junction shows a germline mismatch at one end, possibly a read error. The CDR3 sequence: CASSLSLQAGVSHEQYF. In DNA, the CDR3 is TGTGCCAGCAGCTTAAGTTTGCAGGCGGGAGTCTCCCACGAGCAGTACTTC. The chain is built from TRBV11-2 and TRBJ2-7, with TRBD2 matching over 7 bases. Germline-derived CDR1 and CDR2 are SGHAT and FQNNGV. The CDR3 length is 17 residues.

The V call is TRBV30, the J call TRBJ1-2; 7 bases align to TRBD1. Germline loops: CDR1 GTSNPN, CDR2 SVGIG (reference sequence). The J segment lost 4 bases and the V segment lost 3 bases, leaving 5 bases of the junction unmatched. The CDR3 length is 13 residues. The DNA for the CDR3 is TGTGCCTGGAGGGACGGACAGGTCTATGGCTACACCTTC. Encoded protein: CAWRDGQVYGYTF.

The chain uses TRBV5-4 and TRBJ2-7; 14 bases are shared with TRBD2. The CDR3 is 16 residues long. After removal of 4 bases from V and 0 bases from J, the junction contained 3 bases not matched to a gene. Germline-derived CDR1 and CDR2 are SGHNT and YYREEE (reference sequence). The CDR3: CASSMGLAGVSYEQYF. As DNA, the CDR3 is TGTGCCAGCAGCATGGGACTAGCGGGAGTCTCCTACGAGCAGTACTTC.

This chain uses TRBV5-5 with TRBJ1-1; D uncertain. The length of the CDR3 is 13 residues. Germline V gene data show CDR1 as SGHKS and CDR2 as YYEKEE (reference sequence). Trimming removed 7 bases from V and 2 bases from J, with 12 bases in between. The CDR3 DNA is TGTGCCAGCGGGCCACGGATTAACACTGAAGCTTTCTTT. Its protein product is CASGPRINTEAFF.

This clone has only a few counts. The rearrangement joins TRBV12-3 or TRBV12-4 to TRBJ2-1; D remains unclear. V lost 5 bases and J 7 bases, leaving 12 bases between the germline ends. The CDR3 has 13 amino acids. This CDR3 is CASSDKKTNEQFF. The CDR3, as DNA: TGTGCCAGCAGTGATAAGAAGACTAATGAGCAGTTCTTC.

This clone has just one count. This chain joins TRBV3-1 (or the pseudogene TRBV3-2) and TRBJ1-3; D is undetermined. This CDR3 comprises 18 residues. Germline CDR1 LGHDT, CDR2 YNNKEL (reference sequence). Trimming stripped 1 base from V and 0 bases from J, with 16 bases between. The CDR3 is CASSQVSGRKYSGNTIYF. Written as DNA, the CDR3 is TGTGCCAGCAGCCAAGTTTCTGGCAGGAAATACTCTGGAAACACCATATATTTT.

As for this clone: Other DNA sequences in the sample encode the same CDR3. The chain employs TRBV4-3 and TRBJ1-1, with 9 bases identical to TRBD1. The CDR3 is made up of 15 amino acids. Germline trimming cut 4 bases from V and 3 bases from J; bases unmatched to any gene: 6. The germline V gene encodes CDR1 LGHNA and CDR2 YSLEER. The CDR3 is CASSLNRQGDTEAFF. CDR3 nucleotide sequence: TGCGCCAGCAGCCTCAACCGACAGGGGGACACTGAAGCTTTCTTT.